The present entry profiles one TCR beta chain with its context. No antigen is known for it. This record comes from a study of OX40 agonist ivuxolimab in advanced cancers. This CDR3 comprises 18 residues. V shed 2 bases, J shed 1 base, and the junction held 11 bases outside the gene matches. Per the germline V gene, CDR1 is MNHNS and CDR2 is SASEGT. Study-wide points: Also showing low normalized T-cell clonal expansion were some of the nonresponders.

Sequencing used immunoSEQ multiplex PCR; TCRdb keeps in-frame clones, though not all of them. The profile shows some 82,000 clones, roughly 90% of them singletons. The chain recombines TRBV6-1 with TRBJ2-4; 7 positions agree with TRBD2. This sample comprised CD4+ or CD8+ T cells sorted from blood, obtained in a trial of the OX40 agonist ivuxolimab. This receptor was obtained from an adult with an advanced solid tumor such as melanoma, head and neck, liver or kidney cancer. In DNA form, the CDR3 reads TGTGCCAGCAGTGAAAGGTTGCGCGGGAGCGGGGCCAAAAACATTCAGTACTTC. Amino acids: CASSERLRGSGAKNIQYF.